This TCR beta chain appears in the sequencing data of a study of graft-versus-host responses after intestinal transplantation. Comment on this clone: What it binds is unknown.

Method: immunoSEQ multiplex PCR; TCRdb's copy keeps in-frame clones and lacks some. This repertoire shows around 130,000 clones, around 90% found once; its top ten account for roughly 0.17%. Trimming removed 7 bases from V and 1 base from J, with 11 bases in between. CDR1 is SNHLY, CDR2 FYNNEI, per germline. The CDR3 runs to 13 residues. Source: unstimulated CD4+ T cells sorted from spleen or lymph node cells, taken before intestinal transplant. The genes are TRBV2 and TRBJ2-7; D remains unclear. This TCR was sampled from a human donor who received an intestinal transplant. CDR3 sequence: CASKDRSSYEQYF. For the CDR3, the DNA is TGTGCCAGCAAGGATAGGTCGTCCTACGAGCAGTACTTC. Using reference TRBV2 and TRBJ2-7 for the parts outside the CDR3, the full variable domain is EPEVTQTPSHQVTQMGQEVILRCVPISNHLYFYWYRQILGQKVEFLVSFYNNEISEKSEIFDDQFSVERPDGSNFTLKIRSTKLEDSAMYFCASKDRSSYEQYFGPGTRLTVT.